This section outlines one TCR beta chain sequence together with its context. Its antigen is still unknown. This PCR relied on a set of 60 Vbeta primers and 13 Jbeta primers. Libraries were prepared by immunoSEQ multiplex PCR; TCRdb keeps only in-frame clonotypes and omits some of them. The sample holds about 160,000 clones, 76% seen once. V dropped 7 bases and J dropped 7 bases, with 11 bases sitting between them. The germline V gene has CDR1 MNHNY and CDR2 SVGAGI (reference sequence). The CDR3 length is 13 residues. This entry belongs to a study of cytomegalovirus exposure and HLA in healthy donors. Looking at the study overall: The Caucasian-associated ancestry cluster held less than 85% of roughly 370 genotyped donors.

Overall study findings and caveats: Reportedly, diagnosis of cytomegalovirus status by the classifier showed high specificity and sensitivity. An observed cluster of highly shared sequence variants was recorded as a likely sequencing artifact. Common viral pathogens (according to a later analysis) appeared linked to several of the most significant clusters.

J is TRBJ1-6 and V is TRBV6-6; D is perhaps TRBD1 (5 bases). Material: PBMCs. The TCR originated in a man aged 55 to 69 in good health and CMV-seronegative. The DNA for the CDR3 is TGTGCCAGCATCTGGGGGGAAAATTCACCCCTCCACTTT. Translation: CASIWGENSPLHF.